The 8 T cell receptor beta chains presented below share a single source sample, sequenced in a study of cytomegalovirus exposure and HLA in healthy donors. Researchers ran the PCR with 60 Vbeta and 13 Jbeta primers. Using immunoSEQ multiplex PCR, the repertoire was profiled, and TCRdb retains in-frame clones only, with some absent. This table has approximately 76,000 clones, around 70% appearing once. The sample was PBMCs. The receptors here all came from a woman aged 40-49 years in good health and CMV-seropositive.

The gene calls are TRBV4-1 and TRBJ2-7; no clear D gene. CDR1 MGHRA and CDR2 YSYEKL come from the germline V gene. The V end was cut by 1 base, the J end by 0 bases, with 13 bases between. CDR3 length: 16 amino acids. This CDR3 reads CASSQAIGGSSYEQYF. CDR3 bases: TGCGCCAGCAGCCAAGCAATAGGCGGCAGCTCCTACGAGCAGTACTTC.

This clone has just a few counts. The chain links TRBV2 to TRBJ1-5; 7 nucleotides match TRBD1. Germline-derived CDR1 and CDR2 are SNHLY and FYNNEI. This CDR3 comprises 16 residues. The J segment lost 1 base and the V segment lost 4 bases, leaving 7 bases of the junction unmatched. The CDR3 region has the DNA TGTGCCAGCAGTGGAGGAGGCAGGGGGAGCAATCAGCCCCAGCATTTT. Translating gives CASSGGGRGSNQPQHF.

This clone was detected a few times. J is TRBJ2-3 and V is TRBV10-2, with 8 bases identical to TRBD2. The CDR3 is 15 amino acids. Germline CDR1 is WSHSY and CDR2 is SAAADI. V was clipped by 9 bases and J by 2 bases; unmatched bases: 10. The CDR3 nucleotides are TGCGCCAGTAAACGCTTAGCGGGGAACACAGATACGCAGTATTTT. Translation: CASKRLAGNTDTQYF.

The rearrangement uses TRBV6-1 and TRBJ2-7; TRBD1 matches 7 bases. Germline trimming cut 4 bases from V and 9 bases from J; bases unmatched to any gene: 9. The CDR3 is 13 amino acids. The V gene's germline CDR1 is MNHNS and CDR2 SASEGT. The CDR3 reads CASSGTGTAGQYF. CDR3 coding DNA: TGTGCCAGCAGTGGGACAGGAACGGCGGGGCAGTACTTC.

The chain couples TRBV11-2 to TRBJ2-7; TRBD1 matches at 8 bases. V lost 4 bases and J lost 5; bases outside the gene matches: 10. The germline CDR1 and CDR2 sequences are SGHAT and FQNNGV. The CDR3 runs to 15 residues. CDR3 sequence reads: CASSSTGGLRDEQYF. CDR3 nucleotides: TGTGCCAGCAGCTCCACAGGGGGGCTCCGGGACGAGCAGTACTTC. The whole variable domain, remainder taken from reference TRBV11-2 and TRBJ2-7, is EAGVAQSPRYKIIEKRQSVAFWCNPISGHATLYWYQQILGQGPKLLIQFQNNGVVDDSQLPKDRFSAERLKGVDSTLKIQPAKLEDSAVYLCASSSTGGLRDEQYFGPGTRLTVT.

The CDR3 DNA reads TGTGCCAGCAGCTTAGGTTCGGGACTAGCCTACAATGAGCAGTTCTTC. Protein: CASSLGSGLAYNEQFF. The rearrangement links TRBV11-3 to TRBJ2-1, with 8 positions matching TRBD2. The CDR3 has 16 amino acids. The trim removed 1 base at V and 2 bases at J, leaving 4 bases unmatched. Germline V lookup: CDR1 SGHNT, CDR2 YENEEA. The entire variable domain, with the rest obtained from reference TRBV11-3 and TRBJ2-1, is as follows: EAGVVQSPRYKIIEKKQPVAFWCNPISGHNTLYWYLQNLGQGPELLIRYENEEAVDDSQLPKDRFSAERLKGVDSTLKIQPAELGDSAVYLCASSLGSGLAYNEQFFGPGTRLTVL.

This chain connects TRBV7-2 to TRBJ1-4; D uncertain. Deletions cut 1 base from V and 6 bases from J, with 12 bases between. Looked up from germline, CDR1 is SGHTA and CDR2 is FQGNSA. This CDR3 comprises 15 residues. CDR3 sequence: CASSLGPTYYEKLFF. CDR3 DNA: TGTGCCAGCAGCTTAGGCCCAACGTACTATGAAAAACTGTTTTTT.

The chain carries TRBV6-6 and TRBJ1-3; 8 nucleotides match TRBD1. J gave up 3 bases and V 7 bases, and 5 bases lay outside the gene matches. CDR3 length: 14 residues. Germline values: CDR1 MNHNY, CDR2 SVGAGI (reference sequence). The CDR3 here is CASTHRGDGNTIYF. CDR3 in DNA: TGTGCCAGCACGCACAGGGGGGATGGAAACACCATATATTTT.